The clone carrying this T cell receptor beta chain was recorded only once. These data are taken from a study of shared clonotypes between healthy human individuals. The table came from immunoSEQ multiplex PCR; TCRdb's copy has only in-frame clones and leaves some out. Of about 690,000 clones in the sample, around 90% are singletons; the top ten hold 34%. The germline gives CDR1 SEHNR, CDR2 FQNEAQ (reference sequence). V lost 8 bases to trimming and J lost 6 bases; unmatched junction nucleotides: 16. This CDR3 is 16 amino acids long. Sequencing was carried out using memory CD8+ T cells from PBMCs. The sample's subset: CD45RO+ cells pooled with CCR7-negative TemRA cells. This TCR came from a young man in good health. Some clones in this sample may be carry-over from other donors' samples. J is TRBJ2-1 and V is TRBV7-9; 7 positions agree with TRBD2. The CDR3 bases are TGTGCCAGCCGCGGGGGAGGAGGTCGATCGAGCAATGAGCAGTTCTTC. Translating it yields CASRGGGGRSSNEQFF.